This TCR beta chain was profiled in a study of human T cells and chemical hapten exposure. A single record per CDR3 protein comes from TCRdb applying MiXCR to the RACE reads. The data hold 380,000 or so distinct CDR3 sequences, with 5.5% observed a single time. This sample's time point: pre-sensitization, week 0. Specified treatment: therapeutic diphenylcyclopropenone sensitization with weekly scalp DPC. This clonotype was counted ten times or more. This material consisted of whole blood, taken in connection with sensitization to the hapten diphenylcyclopropenone (DPC). This clonotype was obtained from a woman aged 18-29 years with alopecia areata. Some clones in this sample may be carry-over from other donors' samples.

This CDR3 is CASHTQTVTGELFF. CDR3 nucleotides: TGTGCCAGCCATACGCAGACTGTTACCGGGGAGCTGTTTTTT. The V gene is TRBV2, the J gene TRBJ2-2; D is unclear. The V end lost 8 bases, the J end lost 5 bases, and 15 bases lay between the germline ends. The CDR3 length is 14 residues. Germline V gives CDR1 SNHLY, CDR2 FYNNEI. Supplemented by reference TRBV2 and TRBJ2-2, the full variable domain reads EPEVTQTPSHQVTQMGQEVILRCVPISNHLYFYWYRQILGQKVEFLVSFYNNEISEKSEIFDDQFSVERPDGSNFTLKIRSTKLEDSAMYFCASHTQTVTGELFFGEGSRLTVL.